These 21 T cell receptor beta chains were all obtained from the same sample, sequenced in a study of blood T cell repertoires in COVID-19. The protocol was immunoSEQ multiplex PCR, while the TCRdb copy is restricted to in-frame clones and leaves out a portion. The sample yields more than 150,000 clones, 75% to 90% seen once. Sequenced input: peripheral blood. The receptor source for this set is a woman in her thirties or forties with acute or convalescent COVID-19.

This chain uses TRBV24-1 with TRBJ2-5; D gene unclear. The CDR3 loop spans 12 amino acids. Germline CDR1 KGHDR, CDR2 SFDVKD. The V and J ends lost 8 bases and 5 bases respectively, with 11 bases between them. The CDR3 DNA reads as TGTGCCACCATAAGACAAAGTGAGACCCAGTACTTC. Residues: CATIRQSETQYF.

CDR3 residues: CAISKLQALGAGVQNTEAFF. In DNA form, the CDR3 reads TGTGCCATTTCGAAGCTCCAGGCCCTGGGGGCAGGGGTTCAGAACACTGAAGCTTTCTTT. This chain connects TRBV10-3 to TRBJ1-1; possibly TRBD1 for D (6 bases). Deletions cut 9 bases from V and 1 base from J, with 33 bases between. This CDR3 is 20 amino acids long. CDR1 is ENHRY and CDR2 is SYGVKD in the germline V gene.

The V and J genes are TRBV5-6 and TRBJ2-1, with TRBD2 as a possible D gene (5 bases). CDR1 is SGHDT and CDR2 is YYEEEE in the germline V gene. V dropped 0 bases and J dropped 4 bases, with 20 bases sitting between them. This CDR3 has 18 amino acids. CDR3 loop: CASSLVSRLIQQYNEQFF. The CDR3 DNA reads TGTGCCAGCAGCTTGGTTTCTCGACTAATCCAACAATACAATGAGCAGTTCTTC.

This clone has a single count. The rearrangement uses TRBV3-1 (or the pseudogene TRBV3-2) and TRBJ2-7; 10 bases line up with TRBD2. V was pared by 0 bases and J by 1 base, with 3 bases of the junction left unmatched. The germline gives CDR1 LGHDT, CDR2 YNNKEL (reference sequence). CDR3 length: 16 residues. The CDR3 nucleotides are TGTGCCAGCAGCCAAGAGTCACTAGCGGGGTCCTACGAGCAGTACTTC. This codes for CASSQESLAGSYEQYF.

This rearrangement joins TRBV10-2 to TRBJ2-7; D is possibly TRBD1 (5 bases). From germline, CDR1 is WSHSY and CDR2 SAAADI. V gave up 7 bases and J gave up 3 bases, with 16 bases separating them. The CDR3 contains 14 residues. The CDR3 nucleotides read TGCGCCAGCATAAGTGAACAGGCCAGCTACGAGCAGTACTTC. It encodes CASISEQASYEQYF.

This chain connects TRBV7-9 to TRBJ2-6; D remains ambiguous. CDR3 length: 16 amino acids. In germline, CDR1 is SEHNR, CDR2 FQNEAQ (reference sequence). V was cut by 1 base and J by 2 bases, with 9 bases left in between. The CDR3 coding sequence is TGTGCCAGCAGCTTAGTATCTGGGCCTGGGGCCAACGTCCTGACTTTC. Protein sequence: CASSLVSGPGANVLTF.

This chain joins TRBV7-2 and TRBJ2-5; no definite D call. The germline gives CDR1 SGHTA, CDR2 FQGNSA. This CDR3 has 13 amino acids. V lost 5 bases and J lost 7, with 14 bases in between. CDR3: CASSQRPTGTQYF. The CDR3 coding sequence is TGTGCCAGCAGCCAAAGACCAACGGGGACCCAGTACTTC.

This rearrangement joins TRBV11-2 to TRBJ2-5, with 7 bases aligning to TRBD1. CDR3 length equals 16 residues. Germline V gene lookup returns CDR1 SGHAT and CDR2 FQNNGV. V dropped 6 bases and J dropped 1; count of bases not matched to a gene: 11. As DNA, the CDR3 is TGTGCCAGCAGGTATAATCCGGGACAGATCCAAGAGACCCAGTACTTC. It translates to CASRYNPGQIQETQYF.

The J gene is TRBJ2-7, the V gene TRBV10-1, with TRBD2 matching 7 bases. Germline assignment: CDR1 WNHNN and CDR2 SYGVQD (reference sequence). There are 14 residues in the CDR3. J lost 5 bases, V lost 6 bases, and 10 bases had no gene match. The CDR3 here is CASRRVGGNHEQYF. The CDR3 DNA follows: TGCGCCAGCAGGAGGGTGGGAGGGAACCACGAGCAGTACTTC.

The V and J genes are TRBV3-1 (or the pseudogene TRBV3-2) and TRBJ2-6, with D perhaps matching TRBD2 (6 bases). The V gene lost 3 bases and the J gene lost 5 bases, with 8 bases spanning the gap. CDR1 and CDR2 from the germline V gene are LGHDT and YNNKEL (reference sequence). CDR3 size: 14 residues. CDR3 in amino acids: CASSHGGRANVLTF. In nucleotides, the CDR3 is TGTGCCAGCAGCCATGGGGGGAGGGCCAACGTCCTGACTTTC.

The V call is TRBV11-3, the J call TRBJ2-1; D is possibly TRBD1 (6 bases). There are 15 residues in the CDR3. The V gene's germline CDR1 is SGHNT and CDR2 YENEEA. V dropped 4 bases and J dropped 3 bases, with 13 bases sitting between them. The chain's CDR3 is CASSSRGHDYNEQFF. For the CDR3, the DNA is TGTGCCAGCAGCTCCAGGGGACACGACTACAATGAGCAGTTCTTC.

The chain couples TRBV24-1 to TRBJ1-4; tentatively, D is TRBD1 (5 bases). The V and J ends lost 7 bases and 7 bases respectively, with 24 bases between them. The CDR3 extends over 17 amino acids. The V gene's germline CDR1 is KGHDR and CDR2 SFDVKD. The CDR3 spells CATRETNAGGAGEKLFF. The DNA of the CDR3 is TGTGCCACCAGGGAGACGAACGCGGGGGGAGCGGGTGAAAAACTGTTTTTT.

The V gene is TRBV11-2, the J gene TRBJ2-3; TRBD2 matches at 13 bases. This CDR3 region has 16 residues. From germline, CDR1 is SGHAT and CDR2 FQNNGV. With 2 bases clipped from V and 3 bases from J, the junction kept 2 bases outside the gene matches. The CDR3 nucleotides are TGTGCCAGCAGCTTACGACTAGCGGGGGGTACAGATACGCAGTATTTT. It encodes CASSLRLAGGTDTQYF.

J is TRBJ2-7 and V is TRBV27; TRBD2 matches 8 bases. The V gene end was trimmed by 0 bases and the J gene end by 3 bases; junction bases not matched to a gene: 1. This CDR3 has 14 residues. CDR1 is MNHEY, CDR2 SMNVEV, per germline (reference sequence). The CDR3 here is CASSLSSGIYEQYF. Written as DNA, the CDR3 is TGTGCCAGCAGTTTATCTAGCGGGATCTACGAGCAGTACTTC.

This clone is a singleton in its sample. This chain links TRBV5-1 with TRBJ2-3; 13 positions agree with TRBD2. Germline V gene lookup returns CDR1 SGHRS and CDR2 YFSETQ. The V segment lost 4 bases and the J segment 0 bases; nucleotides outside the gene matches: 8. The CDR3 extends over 18 amino acids. CDR3 residues: CASSLLLAGGTSTDTQYF. For the CDR3, the DNA is TGCGCCAGCAGCCTCCTACTAGCGGGAGGGACTAGCACAGATACGCAGTATTTT.

This chain connects TRBV11-1 to TRBJ2-7; possibly TRBD2 for D (5 bases). This CDR3 contains 14 residues. V lost 1 base to trimming and J lost 0 bases, with 7 bases between them. Germline-derived CDR1 and CDR2 are SGHAT and FQDESV (reference sequence). DNA for the CDR3: TGTGCCAGCAGCTTAGGAGGAGGCTCCTACGAGCAGTACTTC. It specifies CASSLGGGSYEQYF.

V is TRBV5-4 and J is TRBJ2-2; weak D call: TRBD2 (5 bases). CDR3 length: 14 residues. CDR1 is SGHNT and CDR2 is YYREEE in the germline V gene (reference sequence). Trimming took 4 bases from V and 2 from J, leaving 9 bases between them. CDR3 in amino acids: CASSPEVNTGELFF. The CDR3 DNA follows: TGTGCCAGCAGCCCGGAGGTTAACACCGGGGAGCTGTTTTTT.

The rearrangement uses TRBV29-1 and TRBJ1-1, with TRBD1 as a possible D gene (5 bases). CDR3 length: 14 amino acids. Germline V gene sequence: CDR1 SQVTM, CDR2 ANQGSEA. Trimming took 3 bases from V and 2 from J, leaving 13 bases between them. CDR3 in DNA: TGCAGCGTTGAGGAGTGGGGGGGTAACACTGAAGCTTTCTTT. Residues: CSVEEWGGNTEAFF.

The DNA for the CDR3 is TGTGCCAGCAGTTTTCGGACTAGCGGGAGCCAAGAGACCCAGTACTTC. It is translated as CASSFRTSGSQETQYF. This chain uses TRBV27 with TRBJ2-5, with TRBD2 matching 13 bases. V dropped 3 bases and J dropped 1; count of bases not matched to a gene: 2. Germline loops: CDR1 MNHEY, CDR2 SMNVEV (reference sequence). The CDR3 runs 16 residues.

This clone was detected only once. The chain recombines TRBV29-1 with TRBJ2-7; TRBD1 might be the D (5 bases). Germline CDR1 is SQVTM and CDR2 is ANQGSEA. The CDR3 extends over 12 amino acids. Trimming took 5 bases from V and 3 from J, leaving 11 bases between them. CDR3 DNA sequence: TGCAGCGTTTTGGAACAGGACTACGAGCAGTACTTC. This gives the protein CSVLEQDYEQYF.

This chain uses TRBV21-1 with TRBJ1-1; TRBD1, the table's D call, was not compared with the DNA. TRBV21-1 is noted as a pseudogene. This CDR3 contains 14 residues. The CDR3 nucleotides are TGTGCCAGACCTAGGGACAGATATGAGACTGAAGCTTTCTTT. Encoded protein: CARPRDRYETEAFF.